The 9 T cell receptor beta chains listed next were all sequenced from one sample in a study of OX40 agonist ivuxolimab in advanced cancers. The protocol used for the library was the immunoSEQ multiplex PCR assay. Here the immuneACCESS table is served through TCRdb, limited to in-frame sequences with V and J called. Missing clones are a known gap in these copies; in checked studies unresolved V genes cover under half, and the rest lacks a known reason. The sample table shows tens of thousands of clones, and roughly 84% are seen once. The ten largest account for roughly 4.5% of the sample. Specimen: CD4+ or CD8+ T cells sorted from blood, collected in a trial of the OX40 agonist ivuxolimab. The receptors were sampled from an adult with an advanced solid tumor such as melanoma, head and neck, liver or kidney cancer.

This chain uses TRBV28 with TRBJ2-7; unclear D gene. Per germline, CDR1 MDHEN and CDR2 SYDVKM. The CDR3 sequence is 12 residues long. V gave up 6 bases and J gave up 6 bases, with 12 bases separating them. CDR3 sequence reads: CASSSTLREQYF. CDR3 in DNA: TGTGCCAGCAGCTCCACGCTCCGCGAGCAGTACTTC.

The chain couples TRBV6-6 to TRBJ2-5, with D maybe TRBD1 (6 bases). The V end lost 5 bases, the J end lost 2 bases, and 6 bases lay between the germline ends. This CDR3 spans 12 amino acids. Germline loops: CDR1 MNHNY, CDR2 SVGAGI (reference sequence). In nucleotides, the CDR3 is TGTGCCAGCAGTGACAGGCAAGAGACCCAGTACTTC. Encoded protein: CASSDRQETQYF.

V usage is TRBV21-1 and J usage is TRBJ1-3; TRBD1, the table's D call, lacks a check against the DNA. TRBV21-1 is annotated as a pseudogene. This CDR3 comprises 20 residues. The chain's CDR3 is CASSKGGRGFPLGSGNTIYF. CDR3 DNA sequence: TGTGCCAGCAGCAAAGGAGGCAGGGGGTTCCCTTTAGGCTCTGGAAACACCATATATTTT.

The CDR3 loop is CASGDSLNEQFF. The DNA for the CDR3 is TGTGCCAGTGGGGACAGTCTCAATGAGCAGTTCTTC. The chain uses TRBV6-6 and TRBJ2-1, with 7 bases matching TRBD1. Germline V CDR1 and CDR2: MNHNY, SVGAGI (reference sequence). The CDR3 length is 12 residues. Trimming cost V 9 bases and J 6 bases; bases outside gene matches: 5.

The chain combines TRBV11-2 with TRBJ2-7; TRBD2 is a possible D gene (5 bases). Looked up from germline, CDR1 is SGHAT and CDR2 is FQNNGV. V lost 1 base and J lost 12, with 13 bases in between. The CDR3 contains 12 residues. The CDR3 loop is CASSLGPGILYF. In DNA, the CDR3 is TGTGCCAGCAGCTTAGGGCCGGGGATCCTGTACTTC.

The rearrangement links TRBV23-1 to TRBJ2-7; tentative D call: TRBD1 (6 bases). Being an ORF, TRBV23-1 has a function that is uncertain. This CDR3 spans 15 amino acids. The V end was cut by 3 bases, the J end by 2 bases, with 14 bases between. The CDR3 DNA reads TGCGCCAGCAGTCAGTCACAGGGACCCCCCTACGAGCAGTACTTC. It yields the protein CASSQSQGPPYEQYF.

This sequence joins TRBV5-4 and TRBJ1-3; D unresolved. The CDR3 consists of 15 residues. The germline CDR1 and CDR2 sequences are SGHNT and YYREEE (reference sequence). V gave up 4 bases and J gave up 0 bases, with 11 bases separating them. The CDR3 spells CASSQFQSSGNTIYF. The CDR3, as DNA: TGTGCCAGCAGCCAATTTCAGAGCTCTGGAAACACCATATATTTT.

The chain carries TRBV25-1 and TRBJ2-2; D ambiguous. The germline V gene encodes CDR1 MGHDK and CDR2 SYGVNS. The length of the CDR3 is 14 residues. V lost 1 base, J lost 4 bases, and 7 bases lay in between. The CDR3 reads CASSESPGTGELFF. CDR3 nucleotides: TGTGCCAGCAGTGAATCCCCGGGCACCGGGGAGCTGTTTTTT.

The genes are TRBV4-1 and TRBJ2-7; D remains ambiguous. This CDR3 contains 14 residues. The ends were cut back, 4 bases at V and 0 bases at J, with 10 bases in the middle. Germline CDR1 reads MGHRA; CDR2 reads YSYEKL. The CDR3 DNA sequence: TGCGCCAGCAGCCCTAGGACGGACTCCTACGAGCAGTACTTC. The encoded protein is CASSPRTDSYEQYF.